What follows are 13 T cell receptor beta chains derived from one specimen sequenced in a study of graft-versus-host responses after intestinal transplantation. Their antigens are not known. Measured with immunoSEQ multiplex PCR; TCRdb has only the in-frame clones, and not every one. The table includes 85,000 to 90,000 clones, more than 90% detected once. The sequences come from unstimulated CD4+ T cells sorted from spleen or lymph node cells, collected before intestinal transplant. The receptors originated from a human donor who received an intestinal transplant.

CDR3 coding DNA: TGTGCTAGTGGTTCAACGACGGGGGCAGGGATCCGCAATGAGCAGTTCTTC. It codes for CASGSTTGAGIRNEQFF. The chain joins TRBV12-5 to TRBJ2-1, with D tentatively TRBD1 or TRBD2 (6 bases each). V was shortened by 4 bases and J by 6 bases, with 22 bases between the two germline ends. Germline loops: CDR1 LGHNT, CDR2 FRNRAP. The CDR3 extends over 17 amino acids.

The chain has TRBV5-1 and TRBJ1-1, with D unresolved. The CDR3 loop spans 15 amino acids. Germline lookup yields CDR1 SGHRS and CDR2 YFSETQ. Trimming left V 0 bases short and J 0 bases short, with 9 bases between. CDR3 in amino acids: CASSLDGLVNTEAFF. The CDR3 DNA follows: TGCGCCAGCAGCTTGGATGGTTTGGTGAACACTGAAGCTTTCTTT.

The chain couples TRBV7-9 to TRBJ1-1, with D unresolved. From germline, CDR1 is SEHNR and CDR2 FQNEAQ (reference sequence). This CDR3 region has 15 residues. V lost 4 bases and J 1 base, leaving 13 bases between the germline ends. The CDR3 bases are TGTGCCAGCAGCTCCGGGGTACACAGGAACACTGAAGCTTTCTTT. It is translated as CASSSGVHRNTEAFF.

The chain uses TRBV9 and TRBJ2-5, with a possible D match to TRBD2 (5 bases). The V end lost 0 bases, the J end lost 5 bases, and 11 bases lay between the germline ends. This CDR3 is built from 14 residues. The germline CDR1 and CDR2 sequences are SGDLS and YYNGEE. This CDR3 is CASSVGSPGETQYF. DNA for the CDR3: TGTGCCAGCAGCGTAGGCAGTCCGGGGGAGACCCAGTACTTC.

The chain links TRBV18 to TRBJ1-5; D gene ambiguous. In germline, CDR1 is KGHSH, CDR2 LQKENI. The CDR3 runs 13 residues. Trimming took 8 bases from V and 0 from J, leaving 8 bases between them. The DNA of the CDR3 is TGTGCCAGCAGCGTAGATAGCAATCAGCCCCAGCATTTT. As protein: CASSVDSNQPQHF.

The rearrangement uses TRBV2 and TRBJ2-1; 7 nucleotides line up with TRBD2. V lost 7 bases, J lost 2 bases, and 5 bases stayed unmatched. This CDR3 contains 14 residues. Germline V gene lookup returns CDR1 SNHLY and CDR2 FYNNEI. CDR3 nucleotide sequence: TGTGCCAGCAAGACTAGCCGACCCTACAATGAGCAGTTCTTC. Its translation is CASKTSRPYNEQFF.

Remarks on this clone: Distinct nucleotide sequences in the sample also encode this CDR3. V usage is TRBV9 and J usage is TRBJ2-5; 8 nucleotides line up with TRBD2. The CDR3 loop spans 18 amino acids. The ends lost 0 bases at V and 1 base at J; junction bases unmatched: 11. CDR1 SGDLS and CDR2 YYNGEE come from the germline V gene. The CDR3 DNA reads TGTGCCAGCAGCGTAGGGATAGCGGGACTTCCCCCCCAAGAGACCCAGTACTTC. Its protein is CASSVGIAGLPPQETQYF.

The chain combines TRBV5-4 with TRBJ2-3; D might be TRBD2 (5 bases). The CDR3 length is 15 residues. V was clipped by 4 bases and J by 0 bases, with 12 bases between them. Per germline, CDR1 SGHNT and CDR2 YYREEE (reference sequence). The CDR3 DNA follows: TGTGCCAGCAGCCCGGGGTTCCAGAGCACAGATACGCAGTATTTT. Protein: CASSPGFQSTDTQYF.

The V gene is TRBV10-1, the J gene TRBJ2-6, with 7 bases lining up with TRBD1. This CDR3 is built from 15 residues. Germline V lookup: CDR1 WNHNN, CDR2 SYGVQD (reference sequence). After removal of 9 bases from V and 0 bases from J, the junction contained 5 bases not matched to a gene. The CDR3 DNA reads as TGCGCCAGGGGACAGACTTACTCTGGGGCCAACGTCCTGACTTTC. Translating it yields CARGQTYSGANVLTF.

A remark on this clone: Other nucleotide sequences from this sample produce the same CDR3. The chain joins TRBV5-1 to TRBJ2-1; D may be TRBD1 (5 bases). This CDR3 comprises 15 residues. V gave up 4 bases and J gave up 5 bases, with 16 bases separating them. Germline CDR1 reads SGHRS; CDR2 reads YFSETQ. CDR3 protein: CASSTQGIGDNEQFF. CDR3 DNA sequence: TGCGCCAGCAGCACGCAGGGAATAGGGGACAATGAGCAGTTCTTC.

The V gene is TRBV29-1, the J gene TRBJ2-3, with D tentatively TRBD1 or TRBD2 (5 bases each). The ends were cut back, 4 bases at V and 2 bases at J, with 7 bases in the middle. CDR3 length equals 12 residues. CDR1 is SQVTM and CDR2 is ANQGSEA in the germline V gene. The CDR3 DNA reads TGCAGCGTTGGGGGGTACACAGATACGCAGTATTTT. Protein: CSVGGYTDTQYF.

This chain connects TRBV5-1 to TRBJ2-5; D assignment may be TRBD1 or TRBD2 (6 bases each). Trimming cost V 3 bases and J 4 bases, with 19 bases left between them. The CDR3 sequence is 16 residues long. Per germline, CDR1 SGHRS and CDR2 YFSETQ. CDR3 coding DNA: TGCGCCAGCAGCTACCGACAGGAGGGGAGTAGAGAGACCCAGTACTTC. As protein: CASSYRQEGSRETQYF.

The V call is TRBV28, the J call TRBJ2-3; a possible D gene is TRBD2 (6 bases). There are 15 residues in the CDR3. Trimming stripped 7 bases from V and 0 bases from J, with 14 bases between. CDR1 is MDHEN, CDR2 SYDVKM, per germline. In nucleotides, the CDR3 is TGTGCCAGCATGTATAATAGCGGAAGCACAGATACGCAGTATTTT. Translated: CASMYNSGSTDTQYF.